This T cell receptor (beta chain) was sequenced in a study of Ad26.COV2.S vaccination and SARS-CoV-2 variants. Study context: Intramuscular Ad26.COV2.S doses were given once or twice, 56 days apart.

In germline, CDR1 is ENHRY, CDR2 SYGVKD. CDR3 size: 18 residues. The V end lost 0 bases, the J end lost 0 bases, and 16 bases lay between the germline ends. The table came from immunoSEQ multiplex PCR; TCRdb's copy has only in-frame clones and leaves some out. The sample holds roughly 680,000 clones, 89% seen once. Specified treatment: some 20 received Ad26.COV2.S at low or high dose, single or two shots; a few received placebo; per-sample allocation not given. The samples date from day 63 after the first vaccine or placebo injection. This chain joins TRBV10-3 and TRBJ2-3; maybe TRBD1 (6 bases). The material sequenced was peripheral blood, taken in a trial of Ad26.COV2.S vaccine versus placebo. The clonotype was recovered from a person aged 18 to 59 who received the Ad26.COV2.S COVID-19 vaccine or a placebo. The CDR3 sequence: CAISESERTAHSTDTQYF. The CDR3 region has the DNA TGTGCCATCAGTGAGTCAGAAAGGACAGCACACAGCACAGATACGCAGTATTTT.